The entry that follows covers one T cell receptor beta chain sequence. Only in-frame clones appear in the TCRdb table, and some are missing; sequencing was by immunoSEQ multiplex PCR. The data contain 130,000 or so clones, 80% to 90% of them seen just once; the ten biggest clones take up roughly 18%. The data derive from a study of blood T cell repertoires in COVID-19. As for the study in general: PBMCs, B-cell-depleted T cells, or T cells were the source of the cDNA or gDNA that made up the material.

The CDR3 contains 15 residues. The J segment lost 4 bases and the V segment lost 3 bases, leaving 6 bases of the junction unmatched. Germline V gives CDR1 LNHDA, CDR2 SQIVND (reference sequence). The source is a man aged 45-65 years with active or convalescent COVID-19. V and J are TRBV19 and TRBJ1-1; 9 bases match TRBD1. Sequencing used peripheral blood. This CDR3 is CASSIGTGKGTEAFF. CDR3 DNA: TGTGCCAGTAGTATCGGGACAGGGAAGGGCACTGAAGCTTTCTTT.